This T cell receptor beta chain emerged from a study of tumor and adjacent non-tumor tissue in lung cancer. Study summary: Patients comprised some eleven adenocarcinoma, a couple of squamous cell carcinoma and 1 small cell lung cancer. Samples averaged about 3.8 million productive TCRbeta reads each. Study results and limitations: Compared with tumor, normal lung showed significantly lower TCR diversity.

V lost 3 bases to trimming and J lost 3 bases, with 11 bases between them. This CDR3 has 13 amino acids. Germline CDR1 reads SQVTM; CDR2 reads ANQGSEA. No cell sorting was done before RNA was extracted from the tissue. This non-tumor lung sample came from over 3 cm beyond the tumor edge. Three rounds of nested PCR, following a modified ARM-PCR protocol, produced the TCRbeta library. TCRdb recomputed calls from the multiplex PCR reads with MiXCR, one row per CDR3 protein. The data show 100,000 or so distinct CDR3 sequences, around three fifths seen once. This clonotype has at least ten counts. Its specificity is not known.

The V call is TRBV29-1, the J call TRBJ1-1, with unresolved D. The origin of this receptor is a man aged 25 to 45 with non-small cell lung cancer. Sequenced material: distant non-tumor lung tissue. The CDR3 DNA follows: TGCAGCGTTGATGCAGCGGTGGACACTGAAGCTTTCTTT. Translated, it gives CSVDAAVDTEAFF. Looking up the rest from reference TRBV29-1 and TRBJ1-1 gives the full variable domain: SAVISQKPSRDICQRGTSLTIQCQVDSQVTMMFWYRQQPGQSLTLIATANQGSEATYESGFVIDKFPISRPNLTFSTLTVSNMSPEDSSIYLCSVDAAVDTEAFFGQGTRLTVV.